Detailed here is one T cell receptor beta chain. This entry is derived from a study of blood T cell repertoires in COVID-19. With 4 bases clipped from V and 3 bases from J, the junction kept 17 bases outside the gene matches. Germline V gives CDR1 LNHDA, CDR2 SQIVND (reference sequence). CDR3 size: 18 residues. Assignment of participants to cohorts was predicated upon participant-reported clinical history. Original analysis: Nucleated cell number was recorded as an estimate derived from reference gene primer amplification. TCRdb keeps only in-frame clones here, not all; method: immunoSEQ multiplex PCR. V and J calls and clone size are copied from that table; D and trimming were computed from the DNA. The table records more than 150,000 clones, approximately 80% of them present only once.

This rearrangement joins TRBV19 to TRBJ2-7, with 8 bases that match TRBD1. Sequenced input: PBMCs or T cells enriched from blood (not recorded which). The receptor's source is a man aged 60-69 years who had been exposed to COVID-19. The CDR3 spells CASSKGGTGASNLYEQYF. DNA for the CDR3: TGTGCCAGTAGTAAAGGCGGGACAGGTGCGAGCAACCTCTACGAGCAGTACTTC.